Listed here are 27 T cell receptor beta chains from one sample, sequenced in a study of glioma-infiltrating T cells. TCR alpha and beta CDR3 regions were amplified from RNA using iRepertoire nested multiplex PCR. TCRdb re-analysed the multiplex PCR reads in MiXCR, keeping a single row per CDR3 protein. Here the sample spans around 390,000 distinct CDR3 sequences, roughly 41% being singletons. The sequencing sample was made of glioma tissue, nonneoplastic brain tissue, or PBMCs (not recorded which). The receptors come from a human donor with low-grade glioma or glioblastoma, undergoing nonglioma brain surgery, or in good health (not recorded which).

In its sample, this clonotype was seen a few times. The chain combines TRBV7-8 with TRBJ2-5; possibly TRBD2 for D (5 bases). The germline gives CDR1 SGHVS, CDR2 FQNEAQ. There are 15 residues in the CDR3. V lost 4 bases to trimming and J lost 5 bases, with 17 bases between them. The CDR3, as DNA: TGTGCCAGCAGCTCCCCCGGTGAGGGAAAGGAGACCCAGTACTTC. As protein: CASSSPGEGKETQYF.

The rearrangement joins TRBV6-2 or TRBV6-3 to TRBJ1-5; D ambiguous. The germline V gene has CDR1 MNHEY and CDR2 SVGEGT. V lost 0 bases to trimming and J lost 9 bases, with 15 bases between them. CDR3 length equals 15 residues. CDR3 DNA sequence: TGTGCCAGCAGTTACTCGCTGCTAACGTTCACGCCCCAGCATTTT. Amino acid sequence: CASSYSLLTFTPQHF.

The rearrangement joins TRBV12-3 or TRBV12-4 to TRBJ2-7; D might be TRBD2 (7 bases). The CDR3 has 15 residues. Trimming left V 7 bases short and J 4 bases short, with 20 bases between. CDR3 in DNA: TGTGCCAGCACCTTGGGGGGGGGCATAGAGTACGAGCAGTACTTC. This codes for CASTLGGGIEYEQYF.

The DNA of the CDR3 is TGTGCCAGCACAAGAATTCACGGGACAGGGGGCGGTCAGCCCCAGCATTTT. It specifies CASTRIHGTGGGQPQHF. This chain links TRBV19 with TRBJ1-5, with 12 bases lining up with TRBD1. The CDR3 is made up of 17 amino acids. The trim removed 9 bases at V and 6 bases at J, leaving 15 bases unmatched. CDR1 and CDR2 from the germline V gene are LNHDA and SQIVND (reference sequence).

In this sample, this clonotype turned up many times. This chain links TRBV27 with TRBJ2-1; 9 bases are a match to TRBD2. Trimming removed 0 bases from V and 3 bases from J; junction bases left unmatched: 0. CDR3 size: 15 residues. Germline-derived CDR1 and CDR2 are MNHEY and SMNVEV (reference sequence). CDR3 sequence: CASSLSTSGYNEQFF. CDR3 DNA: TGTGCCAGCAGTTTATCGACTAGCGGCTACAATGAGCAGTTCTTC.

This clonotype was seen a handful of times. The chain recombines TRBV27 with TRBJ2-1; 7 nucleotides align to TRBD2. The V segment lost 7 bases and the J segment 1 base; nucleotides outside the gene matches: 4. The CDR3 has 14 residues. Germline-derived CDR1 and CDR2 are MNHEY and SMNVEV (reference sequence). This CDR3 is CASTMGGSYNEQFF. CDR3 DNA: TGTGCCAGCACTATGGGAGGGTCCTACAATGAGCAGTTCTTC.

The chain recombines TRBV27 with TRBJ2-3; D possibly matches TRBD1 or TRBD2 (5 bases each). The germline V gene encodes CDR1 MNHEY and CDR2 SMNVEV (reference sequence). There are 16 residues in the CDR3. Deletions cut 1 base from V and 0 bases from J, with 11 bases between. CDR3: CASSLLGDPSTDTQYF. CDR3 DNA sequence: TGTGCCAGCAGTTTATTGGGGGACCCTAGCACAGATACGCAGTATTTT.

This rearrangement joins TRBV28 to TRBJ2-7, with TRBD1 matching 8 bases. Germline trimming cut 5 bases from V and 5 bases from J; bases unmatched to any gene: 8. Germline V gene sequence: CDR1 MDHEN, CDR2 SYDVKM. The CDR3 loop spans 14 amino acids. The CDR3 spells CASSILGQDNEQYF. CDR3 nucleotide sequence: TGTGCCAGCAGTATATTGGGACAGGACAACGAGCAGTACTTC.

The rearrangement joins TRBV28 to TRBJ2-1, with TRBD1 matching over 10 bases. The J call may not be correct, given that the DNA end is closer to TRBJ2-7. The CDR3 loop spans 16 amino acids. Germline V gene data show CDR1 as MDHEN and CDR2 as SYDVKM. In nucleotides, the CDR3 is TGTGCCAGCAGTTTATCTCTGGGACAGGGGACCTACGAGCAGTACTTC. Its protein is CASSLSLGQGTYEQYF.

V gene TRBV12-3 or TRBV12-4 combines with J gene TRBJ2-7; 10 bases align to TRBD1. CDR3 size: 15 residues. Trimming removed 6 bases from V and 2 bases from J; junction bases left unmatched: 7. The CDR3 sequence is CASRATGTGAYEQYF. The DNA of the CDR3 is TGTGCCAGCAGAGCTACCGGGACAGGGGCCTACGAGCAGTACTTC.

The chain links TRBV7-2 to TRBJ2-7; no firm D call. The V end lost 3 bases, the J end lost 0 bases, and 9 bases lay between the germline ends. The CDR3 totals 14 residues. The germline CDR1 and CDR2 sequences are SGHTA and FQGNSA. Written as DNA, the CDR3 is TGTGCCAGCAGCTTCGGTCATGGCTCCTACGAGCAGTACTTC. Its translation: CASSFGHGSYEQYF.

V and J are TRBV12-3 or TRBV12-4 and TRBJ1-5; no firm D call. The V end was cut by 1 base, the J end by 11 bases, with 12 bases between. The CDR3 is made up of 13 amino acids. The CDR3 loop is CASSLGQSQAQHF. CDR3 nucleotides: TGTGCCAGCAGTTTAGGGCAATCCCAGGCCCAGCATTTT.

In the case of this clonotype: A much more abundant neighbour one base away suggests this may be a read error. This sequence joins TRBV4-2 and TRBJ2-1, with D perhaps TRBD1 or TRBD2 (5 bases each). Per germline, CDR1 LGHNA and CDR2 YNFKEQ. The CDR3 loop spans 14 amino acids. The CDR3: CASTQRGVGNEQFF. DNA of the CDR3: TGTGCCAGCACCCAAAGAGGGGTGGGCAATGAGCAGTTCTTC.

CDR3 sequence reads: CASSLDPQNTGELFF. Here the CDR3 DNA reads TGCGCCAGCAGCTTGGACCCACAGAACACCGGGGAGCTGTTTTTT. The chain uses TRBV5-1 and TRBJ2-2; D is unresolved. Trimming stripped 0 bases from V and 1 base from J, with 7 bases between. The CDR3 spans 15 residues. Looked up from germline, CDR1 is SGHRS and CDR2 is YFSETQ.

A word on this clonotype: At one of its ends the junction is not consistent with the germline gene, which may arise from a read error. This chain links TRBV4-2 with TRBJ2-1, with D perhaps TRBD1 (7 bases). CDR1 is LGHNA and CDR2 is YNFKEQ in the germline V gene. This CDR3 contains 14 residues. CDR3 sequence (DNA): TGTGCCAGCAGCCAAGGGGGGGACAGTGTTGAGGAGTTCTTC. Its protein is CASSQGGDSVEEFF.

The chain recombines TRBV29-1 with TRBJ2-7; 7 bases are shared with TRBD2. The CDR3 is made up of 14 amino acids. V dropped 6 bases and J dropped 0; count of bases not matched to a gene: 8. CDR1 is SQVTM and CDR2 is ANQGSEA in the germline V gene. CDR3 nucleotides: TGCAGCGTCGCGGGCGGGGGAGCCTCCTACGAGCAGTACTTC. Translating it yields CSVAGGGASYEQYF.

V gene TRBV10-2 combines with J gene TRBJ2-5, with TRBD2 matching 9 bases. The CDR3 runs to 15 residues. Germline V lookup: CDR1 WSHSY, CDR2 SAAADI. Germline trimming cut 7 bases from V and 0 bases from J; bases unmatched to any gene: 6. For the CDR3, the DNA is TGCGCCAGCAATGGGGCGGGAGGGAACCAAGAGACCCAGTACTTC. Encoded protein: CASNGAGGNQETQYF.

This clonotype has a count of ten or more. The rearrangement joins TRBV7-2 to TRBJ1-1, with 7 bases identical to TRBD1. The germline V gene encodes CDR1 SGHTA and CDR2 FQGNSA. The V gene end was trimmed by 0 bases and the J gene end by 5 bases; junction bases not matched to a gene: 6. The CDR3 runs 15 residues. The CDR3 bases are TGTGCCAGCAGCTTAGCTTCCCAGGGGGGGACTGAAGCTTTCTTT. Protein product: CASSLASQGGTEAFF. The full variable domain, rest sourced from reference TRBV7-2 and TRBJ1-1, is GAGVSQSPSNKVTEKGKDVELRCDPISGHTALYWYRQSLGQGLEFLIYFQGNSAPDKSGLPSDRFSAERTGGSVSTLTIQRTQQEDSAVYLCASSLASQGGTEAFFGQGTRLTVV.

The sample holds many counts of this clonotype. The J gene is TRBJ1-1, the V gene TRBV7-9; D ambiguous. Germline CDR1 SEHNR, CDR2 FQNEAQ (reference sequence). V lost 5 bases to trimming and J lost 7 bases, with 11 bases between them. CDR3 length equals 12 residues. CDR3 coding DNA: TGTGCCAGCAGCCCAGACACGATTGAAGCTTTCTTT. The encoded protein is CASSPDTIEAFF.

The chain couples TRBV5-1 to TRBJ1-1; no definite D call. Germline assignment: CDR1 SGHRS and CDR2 YFSETQ. The CDR3 spans 15 residues. V lost 4 bases and J lost 4, with 17 bases in between. The CDR3 nucleotides are TGCGCCAGCAGCCCCCTTGCCGCTTCGGGCACTGAAGCTTTCTTT. Translation gives CASSPLAASGTEAFF.

This clonotype has ten or more counts. This chain joins TRBV20-1 and TRBJ2-7, with no clear D. In germline, CDR1 is DFQATT, CDR2 SNEGSKA (reference sequence). V gave up 1 base and J gave up 0 bases, with 7 bases separating them. This CDR3 contains 13 residues. The CDR3 DNA follows: TGCAGTGCTAGAGGAGTTAGCTCCTACGAGCAGTACTTC. Translation gives CSARGVSSYEQYF.

Many counts were recorded for this clonotype. This rearrangement joins TRBV6-2 or TRBV6-3 to TRBJ2-1; D gene uncertain. The CDR3 extends over 16 amino acids. Germline loops: CDR1 MNHEY, CDR2 SVGEGT. V lost 2 bases and J lost 0, with 11 bases in between. CDR3 coding DNA: TGTGCCAGCAGTTACGCGAGCGCTAGCTCCTACAATGAGCAGTTCTTC. Translating it yields CASSYASASSYNEQFF.

This clonotype has ten or more counts. The rearrangement joins TRBV6-1 to TRBJ2-1, with D perhaps given as TRBD1 or TRBD2 (5 bases each). V dropped 5 bases and J dropped 6 bases, with 11 bases sitting between them. From germline, CDR1 is MNHNS and CDR2 SASEGT. The CDR3 loop spans 13 amino acids. This chain's CDR3 is CASSTGPPNEQFF. The CDR3 DNA reads TGTGCCAGCAGTACGGGACCACCCAATGAGCAGTTCTTC.

V is TRBV18 and J is TRBJ2-1, with 9 bases lining up with TRBD2. Germline CDR1 is KGHSH and CDR2 is LQKENI. V lost 7 bases and J lost 5; bases outside the gene matches: 15. The CDR3 length is 17 residues. The CDR3 loop is CASLPRSGGRAHNEQFF. In nucleotides, the CDR3 is TGTGCCAGCTTACCTAGGAGCGGCGGGAGGGCGCACAATGAGCAGTTCTTC.

The table lists this clonotype with a few counts. The chain recombines TRBV7-8 with TRBJ2-3, with D tentatively TRBD2 (6 bases). CDR3 length: 15 amino acids. CDR1 SGHVS and CDR2 FQNEAQ come from the germline V gene. V was pared by 5 bases and J by 2 bases, with 14 bases between. Here the CDR3 reads CASSPPGVDTDTQYF. In DNA form, the CDR3 reads TGTGCCAGCAGCCCCCCGGGAGTTGACACAGATACGCAGTATTTT.

This clonotype has just a few counts. In DNA, the CDR3 is TGCAGTGCCCTCCACTTTTTTGGAAACACCATATATTTT. Translation: CSALHFFGNTIYF. This chain uses TRBV20-1 with TRBJ1-3; D unresolved. V gave up 6 bases and J gave up 3 bases, with 12 bases separating them. There are 13 residues in the CDR3. Germline V gives CDR1 DFQATT, CDR2 SNEGSKA (reference sequence).

The V gene is TRBV20-1, the J gene TRBJ2-1; no firm D call. The CDR3 is 13 residues long. Trimming cost V 1 base and J 7 bases, with 11 bases left between them. Germline V gives CDR1 DFQATT, CDR2 SNEGSKA (reference sequence). CDR3 amino acids: CSARAQVKNEQFF. The CDR3 DNA reads TGCAGTGCTAGAGCCCAGGTCAAAAATGAGCAGTTCTTC.